Sequencing of this TCR beta chain was carried out in a study of T cell responses to AZD1222 COVID-19 vaccine. This CDR3 is built from 16 residues. In germline, CDR1 is LGHNA, CDR2 YSLEER. The ends were cut back, 0 bases at V and 2 bases at J, with 12 bases in the middle. Method: immunoSEQ multiplex PCR; TCRdb's copy keeps in-frame clones and lacks some. This sample has 150,000 to 200,000 clones, with 85% to 90% found just once. The chain couples TRBV4-3 to TRBJ2-3, with D possibly matching TRBD2 (6 bases). Sequenced material: peripheral blood, taken 28 days after the second AZD1222 dose. The clonotype was recovered from an adult who received the AZD1222 COVID-19 vaccine. The CDR3 DNA reads as TGCGCCAGCAGCCAAGATATGGGGACTTCCACAGATACGCAGTATTTT. This translates into CASSQDMGTSTDTQYF.